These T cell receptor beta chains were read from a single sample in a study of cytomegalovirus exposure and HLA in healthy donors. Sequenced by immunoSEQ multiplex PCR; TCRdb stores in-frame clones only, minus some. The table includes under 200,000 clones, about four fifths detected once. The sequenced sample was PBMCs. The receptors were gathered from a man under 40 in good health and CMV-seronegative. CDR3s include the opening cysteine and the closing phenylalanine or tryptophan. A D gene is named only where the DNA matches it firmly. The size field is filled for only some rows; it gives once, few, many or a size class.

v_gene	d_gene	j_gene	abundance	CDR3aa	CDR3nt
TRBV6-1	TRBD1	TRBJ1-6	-	CASGLSGQGNSPLHF	TGTGCCAGCGGCCTTTCGGGACAGGGGAATTCACCCCTCCACTTT
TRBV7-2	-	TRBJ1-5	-	CASSLTTGQPQHF	TGTGCCAGCAGCTTAACAACGGGGCAGCCCCAGCATTTT
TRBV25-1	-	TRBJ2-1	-	CASSEHSYNEQFF	TGTGCCAGCAGTGAACACTCCTACAATGAGCAGTTCTTC
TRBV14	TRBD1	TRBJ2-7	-	CASSQPPSLDRGKPYEQYF	TGTGCCAGCAGCCAACCACCCAGCCTCGACAGGGGTAAGCCCTACGAGCAGTACTTC
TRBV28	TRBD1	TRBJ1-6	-	CASGQGGSPLHF	TGTGCCAGCGGACAGGGAGGTTCACCCCTCCACTTT
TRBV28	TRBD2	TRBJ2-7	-	CASSFSSGGAGYEQYF	TGTGCCAGCAGTTTTTCTAGCGGGGGGGCCGGCTACGAGCAGTACTTC
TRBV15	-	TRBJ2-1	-	CATSRDPGITYNEQFF	TGTGCCACCAGCAGAGATCCCGGGATAACTTACAATGAGCAGTTCTTC
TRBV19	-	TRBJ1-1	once	CASSIRQVTEAFF	TGTGCCAGTAGTATACGACAGGTGACTGAAGCTTTCTTT
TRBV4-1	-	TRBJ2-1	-	CASSQEWADYNEQFF	TGCGCCAGCAGCCAAGAGTGGGCTGACTACAATGAGCAGTTCTTC
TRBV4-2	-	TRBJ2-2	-	CASSQEGGAGELFF	TGTGCCAGCAGCCAAGAAGGAGGGGCCGGGGAGCTGTTTTTT
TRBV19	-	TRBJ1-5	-	CASSINFFQPQHF	TGTGCCAGTAGTATAAACTTTTTCCAGCCCCAGCATTTT
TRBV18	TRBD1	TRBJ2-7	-	CASSPPTGKYEQYF	TGTGCCAGCTCACCACCGACAGGGAAGTACGAGCAGTACTTC
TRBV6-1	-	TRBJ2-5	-	CARKGRESGETQYF	TGTGCCAGGAAGGGCCGGGAATCGGGGGAGACCCAGTACTTC
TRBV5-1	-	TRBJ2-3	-	CASTTWSTGTDTQYF	TGCGCCAGCACCACTTGGTCTACGGGCACAGATACGCAGTATTTT
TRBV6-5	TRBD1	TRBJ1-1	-	CASRKGAWDTEAFF	TGTGCCAGCAGAAAGGGGGCTTGGGACACTGAAGCTTTCTTT
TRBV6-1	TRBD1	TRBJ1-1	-	CASSRQGGDTEAFF	TGTGCCAGCAGCAGACAGGGTGGGGACACTGAAGCTTTCTTT